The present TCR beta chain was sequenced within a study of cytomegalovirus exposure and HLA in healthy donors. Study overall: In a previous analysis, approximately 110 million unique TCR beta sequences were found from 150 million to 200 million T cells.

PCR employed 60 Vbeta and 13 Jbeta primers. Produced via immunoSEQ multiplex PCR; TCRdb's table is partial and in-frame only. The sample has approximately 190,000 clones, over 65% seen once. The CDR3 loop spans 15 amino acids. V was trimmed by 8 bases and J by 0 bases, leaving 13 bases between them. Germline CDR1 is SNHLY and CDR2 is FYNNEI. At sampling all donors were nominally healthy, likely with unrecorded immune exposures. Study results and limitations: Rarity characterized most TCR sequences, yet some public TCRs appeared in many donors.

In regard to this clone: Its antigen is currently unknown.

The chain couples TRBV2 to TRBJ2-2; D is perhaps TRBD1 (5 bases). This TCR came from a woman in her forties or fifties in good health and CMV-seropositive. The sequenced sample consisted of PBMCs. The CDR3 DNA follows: TGTGCCAGCGGGGCGCGAAGACCGAACACCGGGGAGCTGTTTTTT. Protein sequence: CASGARRPNTGELFF.